The 26 T cell receptor beta chains below all came from one sample that was sequenced in a study of T cell repertoires in aging, cancer and after chemotherapy. Peripheral blood genomic DNA, not sorted cells or RNA, was the template. Multiplex touch-down PCR with TRB-A/B primers amplified rearranged V-D-J TRB sequences. TCRdb re-called the multiplex PCR reads with MiXCR, one entry per CDR3 protein. There are more than 1,100 distinct CDR3 sequences in the sample; approximately 25% occur only once, and roughly 12% lies in the top ten. The sample taken for sequencing was blood. The source is a human donor in good health.

This clonotype was seen a few times. The chain couples TRBV20-1 to TRBJ1-5; no clear D gene. CDR1 and CDR2 (germline): DFQATT, SNEGSKA (reference sequence). This CDR3 is 17 amino acids long. The ends were cut back, 0 bases at V and 3 bases at J, with 18 bases in the middle. The CDR3 DNA reads as TGCAGTGCTAGAGATTCTCGAGGGCCGCTCTTCAATCAGCCCCAGCATTTT. This codes for CSARDSRGPLFNQPQHF.

In this sample, this clonotype is large. V is TRBV6-2 or TRBV6-3 and J is TRBJ2-2; D is unresolved. V was pared by 5 bases and J by 7 bases, with 11 bases between. The V gene's germline CDR1 is MNHEY and CDR2 SVGEGT. The length of the CDR3 is 13 residues. CDR3 protein: CASSDPEVGELFF. Here the CDR3 DNA reads TGTGCCAGCAGTGATCCCGAGGTCGGGGAGCTGTTTTTT.

Judged by abundance, this clonotype is large. The V call is TRBV5-4, the J call TRBJ2-1; the D gene is possibly TRBD2 (6 bases). The CDR3 loop spans 15 amino acids. Germline V CDR1 and CDR2: SGHNT, YYREEE (reference sequence). V was shortened by 4 bases and J by 4 bases, with 15 bases between the two germline ends. The CDR3 DNA reads as TGTGCCAGCAGCGAAGGTGGAGGGCTTTACAATGAGCAGTTCTTC. Amino acids: CASSEGGGLYNEQFF.

This clonotype counts as large. The chain couples TRBV27 to TRBJ2-2; possibly TRBD2 for D (5 bases). CDR1 and CDR2 from the germline V gene are MNHEY and SMNVEV (reference sequence). The CDR3 spans 15 residues. Trimming took 7 bases from V and 4 from J, leaving 16 bases between them. CDR3 sequence: CASKQRPWGTGELFF. CDR3 in DNA: TGTGCCAGCAAACAGCGGCCTTGGGGCACCGGGGAGCTGTTTTTT.

This clonotype is categorized as medium-sized. This chain uses TRBV20-1 with TRBJ2-7; 9 bases align to TRBD2. From germline, CDR1 is DFQATT and CDR2 SNEGSKA (reference sequence). V was clipped by 5 bases and J by 5 bases; unmatched bases: 4. The CDR3 consists of 12 residues. Written as DNA, the CDR3 is TGCAGTGCTGTAGCGGGAGTGGACGAGCAGTACTTC. Protein: CSAVAGVDEQYF.

The chain is built from TRBV20-1 and TRBJ2-5; D might be TRBD1 or TRBD2, each matching 5 bases. The CDR3 contains 12 residues. Germline V CDR1 and CDR2: DFQATT, SNEGSKA (reference sequence). The V and J ends lost 8 bases and 5 bases respectively, with 15 bases between them. CDR3 in amino acids: CSLTGWGETQYF. DNA of the CDR3: TGCAGTCTTACAGGATGGGGGGAGACCCAGTACTTC.

This clonotype is categorized as large (0.1 to 1%). The chain uses TRBV6-1 and TRBJ1-2; D is unresolved. CDR1 and CDR2 from the germline V gene are MNHNS and SASEGT. The CDR3 totals 11 residues. Trimming removed 10 bases at V and 2 bases at J, with 8 bases between. CDR3 in DNA: TGTGCCATTACAGTGAACTATGGCTACACCTTC. This gives the protein CAITVNYGYTF.

This clonotype has only a few counts. The DNA of the CDR3 is TGTGCCATCAGTGAGTCCTCTAGAAAGTACGAGCAGTACTTC. It is translated as CAISESSRKYEQYF. The chain uses TRBV10-3 and TRBJ2-7; D is unclear. Germline V CDR1 and CDR2: ENHRY, SYGVKD. The CDR3 runs to 14 residues. V lost 0 bases to trimming and J lost 4 bases, with 10 bases between them.

The chain has TRBV12-3 or TRBV12-4 and TRBJ2-2; TRBD1 might be the D (5 bases). Trimming cost V 6 bases and J 5 bases, with 7 bases left between them. The CDR3 runs 12 residues. Here the CDR3 DNA reads TGTGCCAGCAGCCCAGGGACCGGGGAGCTGTTTTTT. This encodes CASSPGTGELFF.

This CDR3 reads CASSLNTEAFF. CDR3 nucleotides: TGTGCCAGCAGCTTAAACACTGAAGCTTTCTTT. The chain combines TRBV11-3 with TRBJ1-1; no clear D gene. The V gene's germline CDR1 is SGHNT and CDR2 YENEEA. The CDR3 contains 11 residues. With 2 bases removed from V and 2 bases from J, the gap between germline ends came to 0 bases.

Within the sample, this clonotype is large (0.1 to 1%). V and J are TRBV5-4 and TRBJ2-3; 8 bases fit TRBD1. This CDR3 region has 15 residues. The germline V gene encodes CDR1 SGHNT and CDR2 YYREEE (reference sequence). With V trimmed by 1 base and J by 6 bases, 7 bases remained unmatched. CDR3 nucleotides: TGTGCCAGCAGCTTGCCAGGGGGCGCAACCGATACGCAGTATTTT. Protein product: CASSLPGGATDTQYF.

As concerns this clonotype: This may come from a read error, since a much larger clone is one base off. The chain combines TRBV27 with TRBJ2-7; no clear D. Germline loops: CDR1 MNHEY, CDR2 SMNVEV (reference sequence). The CDR3 contains 12 residues. V was trimmed by 3 bases and J by 5 bases, leaving 8 bases between them. The CDR3 sequence is CASSFKGNEQYF. CDR3 bases: TGTGCCAGCAGTTTTAAGGGTAACGAGCAGTACTTC.

With respect to this clonotype: A much larger clone lies a single base off, so this may be a read error. This sequence joins TRBV5-6 and TRBJ2-1, with 13 bases aligning to TRBD2. Germline lookup yields CDR1 SGHDT and CDR2 YYEEEE. The trim removed 1 base at V and 4 bases at J, leaving 2 bases unmatched. CDR3 length: 16 residues. The CDR3 spells CASSLLGLAGYNEQFF. CDR3 coding DNA: TGTGCCAGCAGCTTGCTGGGACTAGCGGGGTACAATGAGCAGTTCTTC.

Relative to its sample, this clonotype is large. The chain carries TRBV6-5 and TRBJ2-3; the D is unclear. The CDR3 length is 12 residues. Trimming pared 4 bases from V and 6 bases from J, leaving 8 bases between. CDR1 and CDR2 from the germline V gene are MNHEY and SVGAGI. The DNA for the CDR3 is TGTGCCAGCAGTTTTGACGGTGATACGCAGTATTTT. Its protein product is CASSFDGDTQYF.

In its sample, this clonotype is large. V gene TRBV19 combines with J gene TRBJ2-3; 7 nucleotides align to TRBD1. V shed 7 bases, J shed 3 bases, and the junction held 7 bases outside the gene matches. This CDR3 has 14 amino acids. Germline assignment: CDR1 LNHDA and CDR2 SQIVND (reference sequence). The CDR3 DNA follows: TGTGCCAGTACCGATAGGGGGCAGACAGATACGCAGTATTTT. Its protein is CASTDRGQTDTQYF.

By sample fraction, this clonotype is large. The V and J genes are TRBV7-9 and TRBJ2-1, with 9 bases that match TRBD2. The V gene end was trimmed by 2 bases and the J gene end by 5 bases; junction bases not matched to a gene: 7. CDR1 SEHNR and CDR2 FQNEAQ come from the germline V gene (reference sequence). The CDR3 extends over 16 amino acids. CDR3 sequence: CASSLMGPSGNNEQFF. CDR3 sequence (DNA): TGTGCCAGCAGCTTAATGGGTCCTAGCGGGAACAATGAGCAGTTCTTC.

Concerning this clonotype: A much larger clone lies one base from this, so it may be a read error. V and J are TRBV5-6 and TRBJ2-7; 11 nucleotides match TRBD2. The germline V gene encodes CDR1 SGHDT and CDR2 YYEEEE. V lost 4 bases and J lost 6; bases outside the gene matches: 24. This CDR3 is built from 20 residues. The CDR3 DNA reads TGTGCCAGCAGCCTTCTCGGGCAATCAGATCGCATAGCGGGAGGGCCCGAGCAGTACTTC. It encodes CASSLLGQSDRIAGGPEQYF.

Sample share makes this clonotype medium-sized. The chain uses TRBV6-1 and TRBJ2-1; D gene ambiguous. The V gene's germline CDR1 is MNHNS and CDR2 SASEGT. Trimming shortened V by 2 bases and J by 3 bases, and 20 bases separated the two germline ends. This CDR3 has 18 residues. The CDR3 region has the DNA TGTGCCAGCAGTGAAAAGCCACACAATCCCGGTTACTACAATGAGCAGTTCTTC. Translation gives CASSEKPHNPGYYNEQFF.

The chain uses TRBV5-4 and TRBJ1-2, with D unclear. This CDR3 has 13 residues. From germline, CDR1 is SGHNT and CDR2 YYREEE (reference sequence). Deletions cut 4 bases from V and 3 bases from J, with 10 bases between. CDR3 protein: CASSLTSYYGYTF. In nucleotides, the CDR3 is TGTGCCAGCAGCCTCACCAGTTACTATGGCTACACCTTC. Full variable domain (outside the CDR3, taken from reference TRBV5-4 and TRBJ1-2): ETGVTQSPTHLIKTRGQQVTLRCSSQSGHNTVSWYQQALGQGPQFIFQYYREEENGRGNFPPRFSGLQFPNYSSELNVNALELDDSALYLCASSLTSYYGYTFGSGTRLTVV.

This clonotype rates as large (0.1 to 1%). This rearrangement joins TRBV19 to TRBJ2-1, with TRBD2 matching over 7 bases. Trimming took 8 bases from V and 13 from J; bases not matched to a gene: 8. Germline assignment: CDR1 LNHDA and CDR2 SQIVND (reference sequence). The CDR3 extends over 11 amino acids. This CDR3 reads CASGGGGAQFF. CDR3 in DNA: TGTGCCAGTGGGGGGGGAGGGGCACAGTTCTTC.

This clonotype is labeled as large. V gene TRBV15 combines with J gene TRBJ1-2; D possibly corresponds to TRBD1 (5 bases). Germline CDR1 LNHNV, CDR2 YYDKDF (reference sequence). Trimming removed 1 base from V and 7 bases from J, with 19 bases in between. The CDR3 totals 16 residues. This chain's CDR3 is CATSRGQLGRVGGYTF. The CDR3 nucleotides read TGTGCCACCAGCAGAGGACAGCTCGGGCGGGTCGGTGGCTACACCTTC.

This clonotype is judged large. This rearrangement joins TRBV29-1 to TRBJ2-3, with 11 bases identical to TRBD2. V shed 8 bases and J 3 bases; nucleotides not matched to a gene: 10. There are 15 residues in the CDR3. Germline lookup yields CDR1 SQVTM and CDR2 ANQGSEA. Here the CDR3 DNA reads TGCAGCTCAAGCCCAACTAGCGGGAGAACAGATACGCAGTATTTT. Its protein is CSSSPTSGRTDTQYF.

The chain carries TRBV5-1 and TRBJ2-3, with D maybe TRBD1 (6 bases). The CDR3 is 14 amino acids. Trimming pared 2 bases from V and 3 bases from J, leaving 10 bases between. Per germline, CDR1 SGHRS and CDR2 YFSETQ. The CDR3 reads CASSLRRGTDTQYF. In DNA, the CDR3 is TGCGCCAGCAGCTTACGCAGGGGAACAGATACGCAGTATTTT.

This clonotype has more than one count but fewer than ten. This chain uses TRBV20-1 with TRBJ2-5; no firm D call. The CDR3 has 13 residues. CDR1 DFQATT and CDR2 SNEGSKA come from the germline V gene (reference sequence). V lost 1 base and J lost 4, with 10 bases in between. CDR3 in DNA: TGCAGTGCTAGAGGTCAGCCTGGAGAGACCCAGTACTTC. It yields the protein CSARGQPGETQYF.

This chain connects TRBV12-3 or TRBV12-4 to TRBJ2-2, with D possibly matching TRBD2 (5 bases). The CDR3 runs 15 residues. The CDR3 sequence: CASGPRLTNTGELFF. The DNA of the CDR3 is TGTGCTAGTGGCCCCCGACTAACTAACACCGGGGAGCTGTTTTTT.

By its share, this clonotype is large. The CDR3 spells CSVADASSYEQYF. CDR3 nucleotides: TGCAGCGTTGCCGACGCGAGCTCCTACGAGCAGTACTTC. The chain is built from TRBV29-1 and TRBJ2-7; no definite D call. Germline CDR1 SQVTM, CDR2 ANQGSEA. Between the trimmed V and J ends, which lost 4 bases and 0 bases, there was a span of 10 bases. The CDR3 length is 13 residues.